This T cell receptor beta chain was retrieved from a study of cytomegalovirus exposure and HLA in healthy donors. The PCR was carried out with 60 Vbeta primers and 13 Jbeta primers. Measured with immunoSEQ multiplex PCR; TCRdb has only the in-frame clones, and not every one. The table includes 150,000 or so clones, 65% to 85% detected once. CDR1 and CDR2 (germline): LNHDA, SQIVND (reference sequence). Trimming took 4 bases from V and 10 from J, leaving 14 bases between them. The CDR3 extends over 14 amino acids. This TCR came from a man younger than 30 in good health and CMV-seronegative. V is TRBV19 and J is TRBJ1-6, with a tentative D call TRBD1 (6 bases). The sample was PBMCs. In nucleotides, the CDR3 is TGTGCCAGTAGTAATCCAGGGGAGCACTCACCCCTCCACTTT. Its translation: CASSNPGEHSPLHF. Full variable domain (outside the CDR3, taken from reference TRBV19 and TRBJ1-6): DGGITQSPKYLFRKEGQNVTLSCEQNLNHDAMYWYRQDPGQGLRLIYYSQIVNDFQKGDIAEGYSVSREKKESFPLTVTSAQKNPTAFYLCASSNPGEHSPLHFGNGTRLTVT.